This T cell receptor (beta chain) was sequenced in a study of cytomegalovirus exposure and HLA in healthy donors. V was pared by 4 bases and J by 4 bases, with 8 bases between. The V gene's germline CDR1 is SGDLS and CDR2 YYNGEE. The CDR3 is 13 residues long. Whole-study results and caveats: The classifier reportedly diagnosed cytomegalovirus status with high specificity and sensitivity. Cytomegalovirus-associated status was assigned to some 160 TCR beta chains.

The donors were part of the 120-subject validation cohort, which stood apart from the roughly 700-subject first cohort. A remark on this clone: Its specificity is unknown.

TCRdb's table, derived via immunoSEQ multiplex PCR, lists solely in-frame clones and lacks some. The sample contains some 130,000 clones, approximately 80% of which appear only once. This TCR was sampled from a man aged 25-45 years in good health and CMV-seropositive. This chain connects TRBV9 to TRBJ2-2; D gene ambiguous. Sequences were obtained from PBMCs. The CDR3 region has the DNA TGTGCCAGCAGCTCCCCCTCCACCGGGGAGCTGTTTTTT. Translating gives CASSSPSTGELFF. The full variable domain, rest sourced from reference TRBV9 and TRBJ2-2, is DSGVTQTPKHLITATGQRVTLRCSPRSGDLSVYWYQQSLDQGLQFLIQYYNGEERAKGNILERFSAQQFPDLHSELNLSSLELGDSALYFCASSSPSTGELFFGEGSRLTVL.